Below, one T cell receptor (beta chain) is given with its context. Its antigen is not yet known. The input lacks base qualities; no much larger clone sits a single base away. CDR1 and CDR2, per the germline V gene, are SGHVS and FNYEAQ. Compared with germline, V lacks 3 bases and J lacks 2 bases; bases without a gene match: 11. From the cysteine through the phenylalanine, the CDR3 covers 19 amino acids. The sequence is cut down to CDR3 DNA, 57 bases in frame from base 1. The source of the sample is a study of shared T cell receptors in the human thymus (dated by TCRdb to about 2021). Regarding the study in general: The study examined how self-reactive, shared T-cell receptor alpha chains are generated in the human thymus.

Libraries were made using the immunoSEQ multiplex PCR assay. Entries here come from immuneACCESS through TCRdb and include only in-frame sequences with V and J called. Some clones fail to appear in such tables; in the studies checked, an unresolved V gene covers under half of the shortfall, and the cause of the remainder is unknown. This sample has 600,000 or so clones in its table, and around 87% of those were observed once. The top ten clones comprise over 0.008% of the sample. These same records also appear under a second study, on human thymus T cells. The second study also describes: Immunologically healthy infants undergoing open corrective cardiac surgery for congenital heart defects in Finland were used as donors. Thymus tissue was collected as surgical resects that were removed during corrective cardiac surgery. Usage of V and J gene segments appeared to be biased in both the thymic and the peripheral blood repertoires. Highly overlapping thymic TCR repertoires among unrelated individuals were reported in the related research. The study characterized TCR alpha and beta repertoires from roughly eight infant thymus samples and four related peripheral blood samples. Donor ages ranged from roughly 6 to 244 days, and the cohort comprised about six male and two female infants. Thymocytes were released mechanically from tissue and stored at -70 °C as pellets of 10-30 million cells. Genomic DNA was extracted from frozen cell pellets with a QIAsymphony instrument. TCRB and TCRAD loci were amplified from a standardized quantity of quality-controlled genomic DNA using the immunoSEQ multiplex PCR assay. Amplicons spanned the V(D)J region at a length sufficient to cover the CDR3 and identify V and J genes. Amplicon sequencing was performed on an Illumina platform through the commercial immunoSEQ service. Primer bias and sequencing errors were corrected as previously described, and TCRAD and TCRB were defined on the basis of the IMGT database. Analysis of the repertoires was done with immunoSEQ Analyzer 3.0 and VDJTools and included basic statistics, V/J segment usage, diversity estimates, rarefaction and pairwise overlap. Chao1, ChaoE, Efron-Thisted, Shannon and inverse Simpson indices were used to estimate diversity, which was also estimated on datasets down-sampled to the smallest sample. Repertoire overlap was assessed by strict matching of CDR3 nucleotide sequence, V gene and J gene, and clustering was done by Jaccard-based multidimensional scaling. On average, roughly 740,000 unique TCRB clonotypes were obtained from thymus samples, compared with 70,000 to 100,000 from blood samples.

The TCR originated in a boy younger than two with a congenital heart defect. Donor details come from another sample of the same person, matched by shared clones. The chain is encoded by TRBV7-6 joined to TRBJ2-3, with 13 junctional bases fitting TRBD2. The sample consisted of thymocytes. CDR3 region: CASSFLGLAGTIHTDTQYF. The sequenced DNA is TGTGCCAGCAGCTTCCTGGGACTAGCGGGGACAATTCACACAGATACGCAGTATTTT.